One sample yielded the 24 T cell receptor beta chains listed below, sequenced in a study of regulatory T cells in long-lasting Graves disease (dated by TCRdb to 2020 to 2023). The time point tag for this specimen amounts to: persistent/refractory GD, antithyroid drugs over 5 years with positive TRAb. For both TCR sequencing and RNA sequencing, RNA was extracted from PBMCs in TRIzol. Receptor libraries were prepared by multiplex PCR. Reads for this sample came from an Illumina HiSeq 4000. CDR3 regions were amplified by Arm-PCR with iRepertoire HTBI primers to construct TCR beta libraries. The raw public data were reprocessed by TCRdb itself: fastp quality trimming at Q25, MiXCR clonotype calling, in-frame beta chains only. One record per CDR3 amino acid sequence lists the most common genes and DNA. A total of over 450,000 distinct CDR3 sequences appear in this sample, 20% to 25% of them only once. The ten largest account for about 7% of the sample.

The sequences come from peripheral blood mononuclear cells (PBMCs), collected when the disease was refractory, from a patient treated with antithyroid drugs. The source is a female donor with Graves disease.

At least ten counts were recorded for this clonotype. The chain carries TRBV28 and TRBJ2-5; D is undetermined. There are 15 residues in the CDR3. Germline lookup yields CDR1 MDHEN and CDR2 SYDVKM. Trimming cost V 3 bases and J 7 bases, with 18 bases left between them. As DNA, the CDR3 is TGTGCCAGCAGTTTCGGCCCTATGTTGGACGGGACCCAGTACTTC. It encodes CASSFGPMLDGTQYF.

This clonotype was recorded many times. The chain carries TRBV29-1 and TRBJ1-1; D remains ambiguous. The CDR3 loop spans 12 amino acids. Deletions cut 6 bases from V and 7 bases from J, with 15 bases between. Germline lookup yields CDR1 SQVTM and CDR2 ANQGSEA. In DNA, the CDR3 is TGCAGCGTCCCCCTGACGCAGGTTGAAGCTTTCTTT. Amino acid sequence: CSVPLTQVEAFF.

The genes are TRBV20-1 and TRBJ1-1; 8 bases fit TRBD1. The length of the CDR3 is 16 residues. Germline V lookup: CDR1 DFQATT, CDR2 SNEGSKA (reference sequence). With V trimmed by 2 bases and J by 4 bases, 12 bases remained unmatched. The CDR3 region has the DNA TGCAGTGCTAGATCGGGAGACAGGGGTCCGGGCACTGAAGCTTTCTTT. It encodes CSARSGDRGPGTEAFF.

V is TRBV30 and J is TRBJ1-2; D uncertain. Germline V gives CDR1 GTSNPN, CDR2 SVGIG (reference sequence). CDR3 length: 14 amino acids. V gave up 1 base and J gave up 0 bases, with 9 bases separating them. CDR3 amino acids: CAWSGRDSNYGYTF. The DNA for the CDR3 is TGTGCCTGGAGTGGACGGGATTCTAACTATGGCTACACCTTC. Full variable domain (outside the CDR3, taken from reference TRBV30 and TRBJ1-2): SQTIHQWPATLVQPVGSPLSLECTVEGTSNPNLYWYRQAAGRGLQLLFYSVGIGQISSEVPQNLSASRPQDRQFILSSKKLLLSDSGFYLCAWSGRDSNYGYTFGSGTRLTVV.

This clonotype was counted between two and nine times. The chain links TRBV18 to TRBJ1-2; D not resolved. Trimming cost V 2 bases and J 7 bases, with 14 bases left between them. CDR3 length: 14 amino acids. The germline CDR1 and CDR2 sequences are KGHSH and LQKENI. CDR3 residues: CASSPAAVSSGYTF. The CDR3 region has the DNA TGTGCCAGCTCACCAGCGGCAGTGTCTAGTGGCTACACCTTC.

V usage is TRBV5-4 and J usage is TRBJ1-2; 9 positions agree with TRBD1. J lost 2 bases, V lost 3 bases, and 5 bases had no gene match. The CDR3 consists of 15 residues. The germline gives CDR1 SGHNT, CDR2 YYREEE (reference sequence). CDR3 DNA sequence: TGTGCCAGCAGCTCCAAAGGACAGGGGAACTATGGCTACACCTTC. Amino acid sequence: CASSSKGQGNYGYTF.

This clonotype was counted a few times. The CDR3 here is CSVVRGEAFF. The CDR3 DNA reads as TGCAGCGTTGTTCGGGGTGAAGCTTTCTTT. This chain joins TRBV29-1 and TRBJ1-1; unclear D gene. This CDR3 is built from 10 residues. V was trimmed by 4 bases and J by 7 bases, leaving 7 bases between them. Looked up from germline, CDR1 is SQVTM and CDR2 is ANQGSEA.

Only a few counts were recorded for this clonotype. V is TRBV10-3 and J is TRBJ2-2; tentatively, D is TRBD2 (5 bases). Germline assignment: CDR1 ENHRY and CDR2 SYGVKD. The V end was cut by 0 bases, the J end by 4 bases, with 9 bases between. This CDR3 spans 15 amino acids. The CDR3 region is CAISESASLTGELFF. The CDR3 nucleotides are TGTGCCATCAGTGAGTCGGCTAGCCTCACCGGGGAGCTGTTTTTT.

In the case of this clonotype: One base separates it from a far larger clone, so it is likely a read error. Because it lacks the conserved phenylalanine or tryptophan at the end, this CDR3 is likely a read error. CDR3 sequence: CASRGQGGNTEAFC. Written as DNA, the CDR3 is TGTGCCAGCAGAGGACAGGGAGGGAACACTGAAGCTTTCTGT. The chain employs TRBV6-4 and TRBJ1-1; 8 bases are shared with TRBD1. The CDR3 extends over 14 amino acids. Germline V gene lookup returns CDR1 MRHNA and CDR2 SNTAGT. The ends lost 6 bases at V and 1 base at J; junction bases unmatched: 4.

This clonotype was counted at least ten times. The chain links TRBV6-5 to TRBJ1-1; D is unresolved. V gave up 2 bases and J gave up 2 bases, with 9 bases separating them. This CDR3 spans 14 amino acids. Germline CDR1 and CDR2: MNHEY and SVGAGI. The chain's CDR3 is CASSYGSDNTEAFF. Here the CDR3 DNA reads TGTGCCAGCAGTTACGGGTCAGATAACACTGAAGCTTTCTTT.

This clonotype was detected ten times or more. This chain joins TRBV7-9 and TRBJ2-7; D call uncertain. V lost 5 bases, J lost 2 bases, and 10 bases lay in between. Germline CDR1 SEHNR, CDR2 FQNEAQ (reference sequence). This CDR3 is 13 amino acids long. This chain's CDR3 is CASSPPAAYEQYF. The CDR3 DNA reads as TGTGCCAGCAGCCCCCCCGCGGCCTACGAGCAGTACTTC.

This clonotype was picked up a small number of times. The V and J genes are TRBV5-1 and TRBJ1-1, with D maybe TRBD1 (6 bases). CDR1 SGHRS and CDR2 YFSETQ come from the germline V gene. Between the trimmed V and J ends, which lost 4 bases and 2 bases, there was a span of 12 bases. The CDR3 covers 14 residues. CDR3 residues: CASSTSGGNTEAFF. CDR3 coding DNA: TGCGCCAGCAGCACGTCCGGGGGCAACACTGAAGCTTTCTTT.

This clonotype was seen at least ten times. This sequence joins TRBV13 and TRBJ2-7; D may match TRBD1 or TRBD2 (5 bases each). The V and J ends lost 6 bases and 0 bases respectively, with 9 bases between them. The CDR3 has 13 residues. Germline CDR1 PRHDT, CDR2 FYEKMQ (reference sequence). CDR3 in amino acids: CASSWGSSYEQYF. The DNA for the CDR3 is TGTGCCAGCAGTTGGGGGAGCTCCTACGAGCAGTACTTC.

This clonotype was recorded many times. The gene calls are TRBV24-1 and TRBJ1-4, with D possibly TRBD1 on 5 matching bases. The CDR3 has 14 residues. V dropped 4 bases and J dropped 7 bases, with 12 bases sitting between them. The germline gives CDR1 KGHDR, CDR2 SFDVKD. The CDR3 bases are TGTGCCACCAGTGACAACCAACAGGCTGAAAAACTGTTTTTT. It codes for CATSDNQQAEKLFF.

This clonotype was seen more than once but under ten times. V gene TRBV12-3 or TRBV12-4 combines with J gene TRBJ2-2; D call uncertain. CDR3 length: 12 residues. V was shortened by 11 bases and J by 3 bases, with 10 bases between the two germline ends. CDR3 coding DNA: TGTGCCGTGGCTCAAGACACCGGGGAGCTGTTTTTT. Its translation is CAVAQDTGELFF.

Many counts were recorded for this clonotype. The rearrangement links TRBV28 to TRBJ1-5; tentatively, D is TRBD1 (5 bases). The CDR3 is made up of 16 amino acids. The germline V gene has CDR1 MDHEN and CDR2 SYDVKM. Trimming removed 2 bases at V and 3 bases at J, with 14 bases between. As DNA, the CDR3 is TGTGCCAGCAGTTTAAACCAGGGAAGCTTCAATCAGCCCCAGCATTTT. Its protein product is CASSLNQGSFNQPQHF.

This clonotype has ten or more counts. V is TRBV2 and J is TRBJ2-1, with a tentative D call TRBD2 (6 bases). V lost 5 bases, J lost 9 bases, and 20 bases lay in between. The CDR3 consists of 15 residues. Germline V gene lookup returns CDR1 SNHLY and CDR2 FYNNEI. CDR3 in amino acids: CASSQTGDPPREQFF. CDR3 sequence (DNA): TGTGCCAGCAGTCAAACGGGGGACCCCCCCCGTGAGCAGTTCTTC.

This chain links TRBV28 with TRBJ1-3; 9 bases fit TRBD1. Germline V gene sequence: CDR1 MDHEN, CDR2 SYDVKM. The CDR3 runs 16 residues. V lost 5 bases and J lost 0; bases outside the gene matches: 5. The CDR3 nucleotides are TGTGCCAGCAGTCTAATGACAGGGGGCTCTGGAAACACCATATATTTT. This sequence encodes CASSLMTGGSGNTIYF.

This clonotype was picked up a small number of times. The chain employs TRBV2 and TRBJ2-3; D perhaps matches TRBD2 (5 bases). Germline V lookup: CDR1 SNHLY, CDR2 FYNNEI. The CDR3 consists of 15 residues. The V end was cut by 2 bases, the J end by 3 bases, with 12 bases between. The CDR3 DNA follows: TGTGCCAGCAGTGAACAGACTACTGGGACAGATACGCAGTATTTT. It translates to CASSEQTTGTDTQYF.

This clonotype was found a few times. V gene TRBV19 combines with J gene TRBJ1-5; D gene uncertain. The CDR3 loop spans 13 amino acids. The germline gives CDR1 LNHDA, CDR2 SQIVND (reference sequence). The V end was cut by 7 bases, the J end by 5 bases, with 12 bases between. CDR3: CASTGSAYQPQHF. Here the CDR3 DNA reads TGTGCCAGTACAGGTAGTGCTTATCAGCCCCAGCATTTT.

Many counts were recorded for this clonotype. The CDR3 nucleotides read TGTGCCAGCGCATCGGCCGGGACTAGCGGGAGGGCTTTTAGCGAGCAGTACTTC. This encodes CASASAGTSGRAFSEQYF. The V and J genes are TRBV27 and TRBJ2-7; 16 bases map to TRBD2. This CDR3 contains 18 residues. Germline assignment: CDR1 MNHEY and CDR2 SMNVEV (reference sequence). J lost 6 bases, V lost 8 bases, and 16 bases had no gene match.

The V call is TRBV4-1, the J call TRBJ2-2; TRBD2 agrees at 11 bases. This CDR3 has 16 residues. CDR1 and CDR2 (germline): MGHRA, YSYEKL. V gave up 1 base and J gave up 4 bases; unmatched junction bases: 2. CDR3 sequence reads: CASSQVLAGGTGELFF. Here the CDR3 DNA reads TGCGCCAGCAGCCAAGTCCTAGCGGGAGGCACCGGGGAGCTGTTTTTT.

The chain uses TRBV10-3 and TRBJ1-6; D gene ambiguous. Germline CDR1 reads ENHRY; CDR2 reads SYGVKD. Trimming cost V 6 bases and J 5 bases, with 11 bases left between them. The CDR3 spans 14 residues. The CDR3 nucleotides read TGTGCCATCAGGCAAGACGGGGATAATTCACCCCTCCACTTT. Encoded protein: CAIRQDGDNSPLHF.

In this sample, this clonotype turned up a few times. The V call is TRBV20-1, the J call TRBJ2-5; D is possibly TRBD2 (6 bases). Germline CDR1 reads DFQATT; CDR2 reads SNEGSKA (reference sequence). The ends were cut back, 3 bases at V and 2 bases at J, with 10 bases in the middle. CDR3 length: 13 amino acids. The CDR3 DNA sequence: TGCAGTGCTAGTTTGCGGGGTCAAGAGACCCAGTACTTC. Protein: CSASLRGQETQYF.